The subject of this entry is one T cell receptor (beta chain). In terms of age and location, participants ranged from roughly 18 to 95 years and lived in about 25 US areas. Using immunoSEQ multiplex PCR, the repertoire was profiled, and TCRdb retains in-frame clones only, with some absent. In the table there are some 170,000 clones, more than 75% of which are singletons. The data are from a study of blood T cell repertoires in COVID-19. Germline values: CDR1 SGHAT, CDR2 FQNNGV. CDR3 length equals 18 residues. V was clipped by 5 bases and J by 4 bases; unmatched bases: 20. The rearrangement uses TRBV11-2 and TRBJ2-7, with 7 bases that match TRBD2. The sequence was obtained from a human donor with acute COVID-19. The donor label of this sample is uncertain. Sequenced material: PBMCs or T cells enriched from blood (not recorded which). In nucleotides, the CDR3 is TGTGCCAGCAGCCCTGGGGGTGTGTGGGAGGGTGGAGGGTACGAGCAGTACTTC. Translated, it gives CASSPGGVWEGGGYEQYF.